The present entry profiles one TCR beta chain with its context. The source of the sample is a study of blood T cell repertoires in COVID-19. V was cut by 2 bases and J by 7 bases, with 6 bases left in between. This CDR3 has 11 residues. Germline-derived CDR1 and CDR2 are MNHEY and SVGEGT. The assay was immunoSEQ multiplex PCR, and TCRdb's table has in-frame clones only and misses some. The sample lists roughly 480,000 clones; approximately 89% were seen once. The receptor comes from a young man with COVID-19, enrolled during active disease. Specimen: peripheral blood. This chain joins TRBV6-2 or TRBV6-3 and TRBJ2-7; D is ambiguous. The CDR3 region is CASSYIGEQYF. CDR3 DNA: TGTGCCAGCAGTTACATCGGGGAGCAGTACTTC.